Shown below are 10 T cell receptor beta chains from a single sample sequenced in a study of cytomegalovirus exposure and HLA in healthy donors. In the PCR, 60 Vbeta and 13 Jbeta primers were used. The table came from immunoSEQ multiplex PCR; TCRdb's copy has only in-frame clones and leaves some out. Of more than 85,000 clones in the sample, approximately 76% were seen once. Material: PBMCs. The receptors were gathered from a man aged 35-49 years in good health and CMV-seronegative.

The chain joins TRBV5-5 to TRBJ1-4; the D gene is possibly TRBD1 (6 bases). The V gene lost 2 bases and the J gene lost 3 bases, with 20 bases spanning the gap. CDR3 size: 18 residues. Per germline, CDR1 SGHKS and CDR2 YYEKEE (reference sequence). The CDR3 nucleotides are TGTGCCAGCAGCTTAAGACTGAGTACGGACAGTGCTAATGAAAAACTGTTTTTT. Protein: CASSLRLSTDSANEKLFF. Looking up the rest from reference TRBV5-5 and TRBJ1-4 gives the full variable domain: DAGVTQSPTHLIKTRGQQVTLRCSPISGHKSVSWYQQVLGQGPQFIFQYYEKEERGRGNFPDRFSARQFPNYSSELNVNALLLGDSALYLCASSLRLSTDSANEKLFFGSGTQLSVL.

This sequence joins TRBV6-1 and TRBJ1-4; a weak D match, TRBD1 (5 bases). Between the trimmed V and J ends, which lost 6 bases and 2 bases, there was a span of 13 bases. Per germline, CDR1 MNHNS and CDR2 SASEGT. This CDR3 region has 15 residues. CDR3 residues: CASSHRGTTNEKLFF. For the CDR3, the DNA is TGTGCCAGCAGCCACCGGGGGACGACTAATGAAAAACTGTTTTTT.

J is TRBJ2-1 and V is TRBV7-2, with 8 bases fitting TRBD2. V lost 5 bases to trimming and J lost 9 bases; unmatched junction nucleotides: 12. Germline-derived CDR1 and CDR2 are SGHTA and FQGNSA. This CDR3 is built from 15 residues. The CDR3 region is CASSPSPGRGGEQFF. In DNA form, the CDR3 reads TGTGCCAGCAGCCCGTCGCCCGGGAGGGGGGGTGAGCAGTTCTTC.

The rearrangement links TRBV11-3 to TRBJ2-1; maybe TRBD1 (6 bases). The germline gives CDR1 SGHNT, CDR2 YENEEA. V was pared by 6 bases and J by 7 bases, with 16 bases between. This CDR3 contains 14 residues. The CDR3 DNA follows: TGTGCCAGCAGTGGACAGCACCCAGGAAATGAGCAGTTCTTC. Amino acid sequence: CASSGQHPGNEQFF.

The rearrangement links TRBV15 to TRBJ1-3; 7 nucleotides agree with TRBD1. V shed 8 bases and J 6 bases; nucleotides not matched to a gene: 7. The CDR3 is 13 amino acids. Germline V gives CDR1 LNHNV, CDR2 YYDKDF (reference sequence). CDR3 bases: TGTGCCACCTTCCGACAGGGCGAAAACACCATATATTTT. This codes for CATFRQGENTIYF.

In its sample, this clone was seen a few times. This chain joins TRBV5-5 and TRBJ1-2; TRBD1 might be the D (5 bases). Trimming left V 6 bases short and J 7 bases short, with 13 bases between. The CDR3 length is 12 residues. CDR1 SGHKS and CDR2 YYEKEE come from the germline V gene (reference sequence). The CDR3 here is CASTTAGLGYTF. CDR3 coding DNA: TGTGCCAGCACCACGGCGGGGCTTGGCTACACCTTC. The full variable domain, in which reference TRBV5-5 and TRBJ1-2 provide the parts outside the CDR3, is DAGVTQSPTHLIKTRGQQVTLRCSPISGHKSVSWYQQVLGQGPQFIFQYYEKEERGRGNFPDRFSARQFPNYSSELNVNALLLGDSALYLCASTTAGLGYTFGSGTRLTVV.

CDR3 in DNA: TGTGCCAGCAGTGTACTAGCGGGGGGCGACACAGATACGCAGTATTTT. Protein: CASSVLAGGDTDTQYF. The V call is TRBV6-6, the J call TRBJ2-3; TRBD2 aligns across 12 bases. The germline gives CDR1 MNHNY, CDR2 SVGAGI (reference sequence). CDR3 length equals 16 residues. J gave up 2 bases and V 5 bases, and 5 bases lay outside the gene matches.

The chain carries TRBV7-9 and TRBJ2-3; 9 nucleotides align to TRBD1. Unmatched junction bases numbered 5, after V lost 2 bases and J lost 8 bases. This CDR3 has 14 amino acids. Germline V CDR1 and CDR2: SEHNR, FQNEAQ (reference sequence). CDR3 bases: TGTGCCAGCAGCTTAACAGGGGGCGCGGCTACGCAGTATTTT. Translated, it gives CASSLTGGAATQYF.

The rearrangement joins TRBV10-1 to TRBJ1-1; 8 nucleotides match TRBD1. Germline V lookup: CDR1 WNHNN, CDR2 SYGVQD (reference sequence). Losses at the gene ends were 4 bases for V and 0 bases for J; bases not matched to a gene: 10. The CDR3 is 17 residues long. The CDR3: CASSVRTGRRLNTEAFF. The CDR3 nucleotides read TGCGCCAGCAGTGTTAGGACAGGGAGAAGGTTGAACACTGAAGCTTTCTTT.

In this sample, this clone turned up a few times. The CDR3 protein is CASSVEGGSGAPGGNEQFF. Here the CDR3 DNA reads TGTGCCAGCAGCGTAGAGGGTGGGTCAGGGGCCCCGGGGGGCAATGAGCAGTTCTTC. The chain employs TRBV9 and TRBJ2-1, with D maybe TRBD2 (7 bases). The CDR3 sequence is 19 residues long. The germline V and J ends were trimmed by 0 bases and 6 bases, with 25 bases remaining between them. CDR1 and CDR2 from the germline V gene are SGDLS and YYNGEE.